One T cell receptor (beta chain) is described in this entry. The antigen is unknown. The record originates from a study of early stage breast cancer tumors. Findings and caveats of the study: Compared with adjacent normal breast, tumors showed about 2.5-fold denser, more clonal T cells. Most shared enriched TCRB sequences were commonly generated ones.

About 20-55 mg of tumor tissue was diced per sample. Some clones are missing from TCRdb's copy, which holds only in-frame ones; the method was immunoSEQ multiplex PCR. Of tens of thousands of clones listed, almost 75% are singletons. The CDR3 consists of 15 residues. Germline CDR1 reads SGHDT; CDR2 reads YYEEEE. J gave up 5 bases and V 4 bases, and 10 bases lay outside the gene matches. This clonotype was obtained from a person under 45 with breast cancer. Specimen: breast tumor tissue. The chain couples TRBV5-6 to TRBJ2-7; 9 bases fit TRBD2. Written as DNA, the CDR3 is TGTGCCAGCAGCGCCGGGACTAGCAGTATCCACGAGCAGTACTTC. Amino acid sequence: CASSAGTSSIHEQYF.